This TCR beta chain was obtained from a study of CD8+CD57+ T cells in acquired aplastic anemia. Profiling of TCR beta VDJ combinations and CDR3 sequences used genomic DNA as template. TCRdb processed the reads anew with MiXCR; each CDR3 protein has one entry. The data contain more than 15,000 distinct CDR3 sequences, over 35% of them singletons. The V segment lost 4 bases and the J segment 0 bases; nucleotides outside the gene matches: 6. The CDR3 is 14 amino acids. Germline V CDR1 and CDR2: SQVTM, ANQGSEA. Notes on the study in general: Simpson's diversity of CD8+ cells was not significantly different in patients compared with controls. Roughly 31 CD8+ CDR3 sequences were shared between patients and controls. CD8+CD57+ cells from patients were less diverse than total CD4+ and CD8+ pools.

This clonotype was detected ten times or more. Its antigen is still unknown. Patients picked for sequencing had shown CD8+CD57+ cell expansion detected by flow cytometry. This clonotype was sampled from a human donor with aplastic anemia. Source material: CD8+CD57+ T cells sorted from PBMCs. Noted subset: bead-enriched CD8+CD57+ effector memory T cells from SAA patients. The chain has TRBV29-1 and TRBJ2-7; 7 positions match TRBD1. The CDR3 region is CSVADREFSYEQYF. CDR3 bases: TGCAGCGTTGCTGACAGGGAGTTCTCCTACGAGCAGTACTTC.